Given below is one T cell receptor (beta chain) in context. With 0 bases removed from V and 3 bases from J, the gap between germline ends came to 12 bases. The CDR3 consists of 15 residues. The germline gives CDR1 SGDLS, CDR2 YYNGEE. The data derive from a study of blood T cell repertoires in COVID-19. Study overall: COVID-19 samples, acute and convalescent, were from the United States, Italy and Spain. In each case, the material was cDNA or gDNA derived from T cells, B-cell-depleted T cells, or PBMCs.

Sequencing was performed with immunoSEQ multiplex PCR; in TCRdb, only in-frame clones are kept and a portion is missing. Of 300,000 to 450,000 clones listed, roughly 90% are singletons. The sample was peripheral blood. V gene TRBV9 combines with J gene TRBJ1-1, with a tentative D call TRBD1 (5 bases). This receptor was taken from a woman in her 30s with COVID-19, enrolled during active disease. CDR3 DNA: TGTGCCAGCAGCGTAGTAGCACAGGTCGACACTGAAGCTTTCTTT. Translation gives CASSVVAQVDTEAFF.